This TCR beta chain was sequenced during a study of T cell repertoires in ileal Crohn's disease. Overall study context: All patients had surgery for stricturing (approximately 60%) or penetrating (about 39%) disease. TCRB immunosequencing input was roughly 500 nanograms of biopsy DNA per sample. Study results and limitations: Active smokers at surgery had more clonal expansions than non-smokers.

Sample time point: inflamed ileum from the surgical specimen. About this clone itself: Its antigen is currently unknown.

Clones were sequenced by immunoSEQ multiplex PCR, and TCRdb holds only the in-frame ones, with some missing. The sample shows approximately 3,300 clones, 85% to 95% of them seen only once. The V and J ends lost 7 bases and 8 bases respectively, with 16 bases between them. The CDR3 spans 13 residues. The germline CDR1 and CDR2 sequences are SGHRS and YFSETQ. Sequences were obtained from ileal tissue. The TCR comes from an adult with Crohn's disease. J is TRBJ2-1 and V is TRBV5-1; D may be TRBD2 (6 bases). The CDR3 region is CASSGTPSHEQFF. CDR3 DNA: TGCGCCAGCTCGGGGACTCCATCCCATGAGCAGTTCTTC.